This is a list of T cell receptor beta chains from one sample in a study of cytomegalovirus exposure and HLA in healthy donors. Generated by immunoSEQ multiplex PCR, the TCRdb table keeps only in-frame clones and is missing some. The sample contains approximately 220,000 clones, roughly 80% of which appear only once. The specimen sequenced was PBMCs. These receptors came from a man younger than 45 in good health and CMV-seronegative. Each CDR3 is given with its conserved first and last residue. The order of the fields is clone size, J gene, D gene, CDR3 length, V gene, CDR3 DNA, CDR3 protein. A D gene is named only where the DNA matches it firmly. The size field is filled for only some rows; it gives once, few, many or a size class.

>-|TRBJ2-5|TRBD2|16|TRBV7-6
TGTGCCAGCAGTTCAAGGGGACTAGCGCGGGTGAAGACCCAGTACTTC
CASSSRGLARVKTQYF
>-|TRBJ2-3|TRBD1|16|TRBV6-1
TGTGCCAGCAGTGACGGTTTAGGGGGCGCCCCAGATACGCAGTATTTT
CASSDGLGGAPDTQYF
>-|TRBJ1-4|-|14|TRBV9
TGTGCCAGCAGCGTATCAGCGAGCAATGAAAAACTGTTTTTT
CASSVSASNEKLFF
>-|TRBJ1-3|TRBD1|14|TRBV7-2
TGTGCCAGCAGCCTCACCGGGACAGGGAGCACCATATATTTT
CASSLTGTGSTIYF
>-|TRBJ1-3|-|15|TRBV5-5
TGTGCCAGCAGCTTGAGGGTCGAGGGTGGAAACACCATATATTTT
CASSLRVEGGNTIYF
>-|TRBJ1-5|-|15|TRBV5-1
TGCGCCAGCAGCTTCCGGCAGCGGGAAGGGCAGCCCCAGCATTTT
CASSFRQREGQPQHF
>-|TRBJ1-5|TRBD1|17|TRBV10-2
TGCGCCAGCAGTTTAGGACAGGGAGGGGAGCTACGCCAGCCCCAGCATTTT
CASSLGQGGELRQPQHF
>-|TRBJ1-1|-|17|TRBV9
TGTGCCAGCAGCGCCGACCCCTTGGCAGGGCTGAACACTGAAGCTTTCTTT
CASSADPLAGLNTEAFF
>-|TRBJ2-4|TRBD1|15|TRBV29-1
TGCAGCGTTCCCGACAGGGGGGACGCCAAAAACATTCAGTACTTC
CSVPDRGDAKNIQYF
>-|TRBJ2-7|TRBD1|17|TRBV4-3
TGCGCCAGCAGCCAATCGGCCCCGGGACAGGGTCCCTACGAGCAGTACTTC
CASSQSAPGQGPYEQYF
>few|TRBJ2-5|-|17|TRBV28
TGTGCCACCCGACCCGCGACAGGCCTTATTGCCGACGGGACCCAGTACTTC
CATRPATGLIADGTQYF
>-|TRBJ2-2|-|18|TRBV9
TGTGCCAGCAGCGTTGTCGACGGGAGAACTCTAAACACCGGGGAGCTGTTTTTT
CASSVVDGRTLNTGELFF
>-|TRBJ1-2|TRBD1|13|TRBV5-4
TGTGCCAGCAGGACGACAGGGCAAGGGGGCTACACCTTC
CASRTTGQGGYTF
>-|TRBJ1-2|TRBD1|14|TRBV11-2
TGTGCCAGCAGCTCCCTACAGGGGCGAGGTGGCTACACCTTC
CASSSLQGRGGYTF
>few|TRBJ2-3|TRBD1|15|TRBV2
TGTGCCAGCAGTGATCGCGGACAGGGCACAGATACGCAGTATTTT
CASSDRGQGTDTQYF
>few|TRBJ2-7|TRBD1|13|TRBV2
TGTGCCAGCAGCCCCGGACAGGCCTCCGAGCAGTACTTC
CASSPGQASEQYF
>-|TRBJ1-2|-|12|TRBV5-6
TGTGCCAGCAGCCCCCAGGCCTATGGCTACACCTTC
CASSPQAYGYTF
>-|TRBJ1-6|TRBD1|15|TRBV28
TGTGCCAGCAGTGACAGGGTACGGTTCGGTTCACCCCTCCACTTT
CASSDRVRFGSPLHF
>-|TRBJ1-1|-|13|TRBV6-6
TGTGCCAGCAGTATTCAGGGTGGCCCTGAAGCTTTCTTT
CASSIQGGPEAFF
>-|TRBJ2-1|-|14|TRBV7-9
TGTGCCAGCAGCCCTCAGGGCTCCTACAATGAGCAGTTCTTC
CASSPQGSYNEQFF
>-|TRBJ2-5|-|17|TRBV5-1
TGCGCCAGCAGCTTATTGGGGAGCGACCTAGCAAAACAGACCCAGTACTTC
CASSLLGSDLAKQTQYF
>-|TRBJ1-1|TRBD1|18|TRBV4-3
TGCGCCAGCAGCCAAGAAGTTGCGGGCACAGGGGTGATCACTGAAGCTTTCTTT
CASSQEVAGTGVITEAFF
>few|TRBJ2-7|TRBD2|15|TRBV29-1
TGCAGCGTTGTTGGGGGTAGCGGGGGGGCGTACGAGCAGTACTTC
CSVVGGSGGAYEQYF
>few|TRBJ1-1|-|11|TRBV6-5
TGTGCCAGCAGTTTGGGACAAGAAGCTTTCTTT
CASSLGQEAFF
>few|TRBJ2-2|-|15|TRBV6-6
TGTGCCAGCAGCCCCCCGGGGTTAGGAACCGGGGAGCTGTTTTTT
CASSPPGLGTGELFF
>-|TRBJ2-5|TRBD1|15|TRBV5-1
TGCGCCAGCAGGTCGCGGACAGGCAGAGAAGAGACCCAGTACTTC
CASRSRTGREETQYF
>-|TRBJ2-1|TRBD2|14|TRBV5-8
TGTGCCAGCACCCGGGGTAGCGGGGGATATGAGCAGTTCTTC
CASTRGSGGYEQFF
>few|TRBJ1-2|TRBD1|12|TRBV9
TGTGCCAGCAGCGTCGGGACAGGGGTCTACACCTTC
CASSVGTGVYTF
>-|TRBJ2-4|TRBD1|18|TRBV7-3
TGTGCCAGCAGCTTTGGACAGGGAATACCGGAGGCCAAAAACATTCAGTACTTC
CASSFGQGIPEAKNIQYF
>-|TRBJ1-1|-|13|TRBV5-5
TGTGCCAGCAGCTTGGGTTGGGGGCCTGAAGCTTTCTTT
CASSLGWGPEAFF
>once|TRBJ1-3|-|13|TRBV6-5
TGTGCCAGCAGTGAAGCGAATGGAAACACCATATATTTT
CASSEANGNTIYF
>-|TRBJ2-6|TRBD1|18|TRBV11-2
TGTGCCAGCAGCCTCCGGGGACAGGGGAGTTGGCGGGCCAGCGTCCTGACTTTC
CASSLRGQGSWRASVLTF
>-|TRBJ1-5|TRBD1|22|TRBV28
TGTGCCAGCAGCCCCCCAAGGGAGTGGGATGACAGGGGGCTGTATAGCAATCAGCCCCAGCATTTT
CASSPPREWDDRGLYSNQPQHF
>-|TRBJ1-1|-|13|TRBV19
TGTGCCAGTAGTAGGAGTGCCAAATATGAAGCTTTCTTT
CASSRSAKYEAFF
>-|TRBJ2-5|TRBD2|13|TRBV7-3
TGTGCCAGCAGCCCGACCGGGGGGGAGACCCAGTACTTC
CASSPTGGETQYF
>-|TRBJ1-4|TRBD1|16|TRBV4-1
TGCGCCAGCAGCCAAGACGAAGGGACAGGGGGTGAAAAACTGTTTTTT
CASSQDEGTGGEKLFF
>few|TRBJ1-2|TRBD1|14|TRBV6-1
TGTGCCAGCAGTGTGACAGGGGGCGACTATGGCTACACCTTC
CASSVTGGDYGYTF
>-|TRBJ2-2|TRBD1|14|TRBV6-6
TGTGCCAGCAAGGGACAGGGGATGCCCGGGGAGCTGTTTTTT
CASKGQGMPGELFF
>once|TRBJ1-4|-|15|TRBV4-1
TGCGCCAGCAGCCAAGAAGCGTTCGACCGTGAAAAACTGTTTTTT
CASSQEAFDREKLFF
>-|TRBJ2-6|-|16|TRBV9
TGTGCCAGCAGCGTAGGGGGGGGCTCTGGGGCCAGCGTCCTGACTTTC
CASSVGGGSGASVLTF
>-|TRBJ1-1|TRBD1|15|TRBV6-5
TGTGCCAGCAAGGACAGGGGGCGGGTTGGCACTGAAGCTTTCTTT
CASKDRGRVGTEAFF
>-|TRBJ1-5|-|13|TRBV2
TGTGCCAGCAGAGGCGGGGTTGGTCAGCCCCAGCATTTT
CASRGGVGQPQHF
>few|TRBJ1-1|-|14|TRBV2
TGTGCCAGCAGTTCGAGACAGCTGAACACTGAAGCTTTCTTT
CASSSRQLNTEAFF
>few|TRBJ1-2|-|14|TRBV11-2
TGTGCCAGCAGCTTATTAAGGACGGAGGCGGGCTACACCTTC
CASSLLRTEAGYTF
>-|TRBJ1-5|TRBD1|17|TRBV11-3
TGTGCCAGCAGCTTTTGGGACAGGCGTACATGCAATCAGCCCCAGCATTTT
CASSFWDRRTCNQPQHF
>-|TRBJ2-2|TRBD1|14|TRBV29-1
TGCAGCGCGTCCAGGGGGCGCCTAACCGGGGAGCTGTTTTTT
CSASRGRLTGELFF
>-|TRBJ2-1|TRBD2|19|TRBV2
TGTGCCAGCAGTGAAGAAAGGAGTTTTAAGACTAGCCGAGGCTATGAGCAGTTCTTC
CASSEERSFKTSRGYEQFF
>-|TRBJ1-1|-|14|TRBV7-3
TGTGCCAGCAGCTCCGTAGGGGGGAACACTGAAGCTTTCTTT
CASSSVGGNTEAFF
>-|TRBJ2-7|TRBD1|14|TRBV2
TGTGCCAGCAGTGATTGTGACAGGGGTTACGAGCAGTACTTC
CASSDCDRGYEQYF
>-|TRBJ1-1|-|14|TRBV11-2
TGTGCCAGCAGCTTTAGGGACATGAACACTGAAGCTTTCTTT
CASSFRDMNTEAFF
>-|TRBJ1-1|-|15|TRBV4-2
TGTGCCAGCAGCCAAGAGAAGACAGCGAACACTGAAGCTTTCTTT
CASSQEKTANTEAFF